A selection of T cell receptor beta chains follows, all from one sample in a study of graft-versus-host responses after intestinal transplantation. TCRdb keeps only in-frame clones here, not all; method: immunoSEQ multiplex PCR. The sample has 90,000 to 95,000 clones, about 93% seen once. Which antigens these TCRs recognize remains unknown. The material was unstimulated CD8+ T cells sorted from spleen or lymph node cells, obtained before intestinal transplant. These receptors all come from a human donor who received an intestinal transplant. Both conserved end residues are part of each CDR3. Each record gives: D gene, clone size, J gene, V gene, CDR3 protein, CDR3 DNA. A D gene is named only where the DNA matches it firmly. Clone size is given for some rows only: seen once, a few or many times, or a class if the clone is expanded.

>-|-|TRBJ1-1|TRBV6-5
CASSQGLWTEAFF
TGTGCCAGCAGTCAGGGGTTGTGGACTGAAGCTTTCTTT
>-|-|TRBJ1-1|TRBV10-3
CAISESRGTEAFF
TGTGCCATCAGTGAGTCAAGGGGCACTGAAGCTTTCTTT
>TRBD1|-|TRBJ1-1|TRBV6-5
CASSAWDRYTEAFF
TGTGCCAGCAGTGCTTGGGACAGATACACTGAAGCTTTCTTT
>TRBD1|once|TRBJ2-7|TRBV28
CASRQDRVTSTSSYEQYF
TGTGCCAGCAGACAGGACAGGGTAACCTCCACCTCCTCCTACGAGCAGTACTTC
>-|once|TRBJ1-2|TRBV7-9
CASSLGAGTGYGYTF
TGTGCCAGCAGCTTAGGCGCGGGCACGGGTTATGGCTACACCTTC
>TRBD1|-|TRBJ2-1|TRBV4-1
CASSQGQGVMNEQFF
TGCGCCAGCAGCCAAGGACAGGGAGTGATGAATGAGCAGTTCTTC
>TRBD2|-|TRBJ2-2|TRBV7-8
CASSSTRLAVNTGELFF
TGTGCCAGCAGCTCGACCAGACTAGCGGTAAACACCGGGGAGCTGTTTTTT
>TRBD1|-|TRBJ2-7|TRBV28
CASQGTGRLYEQYF
TGTGCCAGCCAAGGGACAGGGAGGCTTTACGAGCAGTACTTC
>-|-|TRBJ2-3|TRBV27
CASSTRDTDTQYF
TGTGCCAGCAGTACCCGGGACACAGATACGCAGTATTTT
>TRBD2|-|TRBJ2-7|TRBV7-9
CASSGLATYEQYF
TGTGCCAGCAGCGGACTAGCTACCTACGAGCAGTACTTC
>-|-|TRBJ1-1|TRBV6-5
CASSYGPGNTEAFF
TGTGCCAGCAGTTACGGGCCAGGGAACACTGAAGCTTTCTTT
>-|once|TRBJ1-1|TRBV6-5
CASSYSRYSEAFF
TGTGCCAGCAGTTACTCCCGGTATAGTGAAGCTTTCTTT
>-|-|TRBJ2-1|TRBV11-2
CASSLGSGNNEQFF
TGTGCCAGCAGCTTAGGCTCGGGAAACAATGAGCAGTTCTTC
>TRBD2|-|TRBJ2-1|TRBV9
CASSVEEGGRNEQFF
TGTGCCAGCAGCGTAGAAGAGGGCGGGAGGAATGAGCAGTTCTTC
>TRBD2|-|TRBJ2-7|TRBV19
CASSIGSGSTYEQYF
TGTGCCAGTAGTATAGGGAGCGGGAGTACCTACGAGCAGTACTTC
>TRBD2|-|TRBJ2-5|TRBV7-9
CARRSVASGAGETQYF
TGTGCCCGGAGGTCGGTTGCTAGCGGGGCCGGGGAGACCCAGTACTTC
>-|-|TRBJ2-3|TRBV5-5
CASSEFPGASADTQYF
TGTGCCAGCAGCGAGTTCCCGGGTGCAAGCGCAGATACGCAGTATTTT
>-|-|TRBJ2-7|TRBV2
CASSESAGAYEQYF
TGTGCCAGCAGTGAAAGCGCAGGGGCCTACGAGCAGTACTTC
>TRBD1|-|TRBJ2-7|TRBV5-5
CASSPAGQGVYEQYF
TGTGCCAGCAGCCCAGCAGGGCAGGGGGTTTACGAGCAGTACTTC
>TRBD1|-|TRBJ1-1|TRBV19
CASSIPRGLRTEAFF
TGTGCCAGTAGTATCCCCAGGGGGCTGAGGACTGAAGCTTTCTTT
>-|-|TRBJ2-7|TRBV5-6
CASSPGEGEQYF
TGTGCCAGCAGCCCGGGTGAGGGCGAGCAGTACTTC
>-|-|TRBJ2-7|TRBV10-3
CAITEWGDGAYEQYF
TGTGCCATCACGGAGTGGGGGGACGGAGCCTACGAGCAGTACTTC
>-|-|TRBJ2-7|TRBV27
CASSLNRVLLPEQYF
TGTGCCAGCAGTTTAAACAGGGTTCTCCTTCCCGAGCAGTACTTC
>TRBD1|-|TRBJ2-7|TRBV2
CASSEFGQGDYEQYF
TGTGCCAGCAGTGAATTCGGACAGGGGGATTACGAGCAGTACTTC
>TRBD2|-|TRBJ2-7|TRBV2
CASSWTSANSYEQYF
TGTGCCAGCAGTTGGACTAGCGCGAACTCCTACGAGCAGTACTTC
>TRBD1|-|TRBJ2-2|TRBV9
CASSARQGANTGELFF
TGTGCCAGCAGCGCTAGACAGGGGGCGAACACCGGGGAGCTGTTTTTT
>-|-|TRBJ1-1|TRBV4-2
CASSQGQILVNTEAFF
TGTGCCAGCAGCCAAGGGCAGATACTAGTTAACACTGAAGCTTTCTTT
>-|once|TRBJ2-3|TRBV19
CASTHEPQAYGTDTQYF
TGTGCCAGTACCCATGAGCCTCAGGCCTATGGGACAGATACGCAGTATTTT
>-|-|TRBJ1-2|TRBV5-3
CAPFYGYTF
TGTGCCCCCTTTTATGGCTACACCTTC
>-|-|TRBJ1-6|TRBV2
CASSLGGSPLHF
TGTGCCAGCAGTTTGGGAGGGTCACCCCTCCACTTT
>-|-|TRBJ1-1|TRBV15
CATSRAGVGTEAFF
TGTGCCACCAGCAGAGCGGGGGTGGGCACTGAAGCTTTCTTT
>-|-|TRBJ2-1|TRBV4-2
CASSPRVNEQFF
TGTGCCAGCAGCCCCAGGGTCAATGAGCAGTTCTTC
>-|once|TRBJ1-2|TRBV29-1
CSAYFERAYGYTF
TGCAGCGCGTACTTTGAGAGGGCCTATGGCTACACCTTC
>TRBD2|-|TRBJ2-1|TRBV30
CAWDAEAGGWNEQFF
TGTGCCTGGGACGCGGAGGCGGGGGGGTGGAATGAGCAGTTCTTC
>TRBD1|-|TRBJ2-7|TRBV2
CASRSGQLSYEQYF
TGTGCCAGCAGGTCGGGACAGCTCTCCTACGAGCAGTACTTC
>-|-|TRBJ2-1|TRBV4-1
CASSQGPGEYNEQFF
TGCGCCAGCAGCCAAGGGCCTGGTGAATACAATGAGCAGTTCTTC
>-|once|TRBJ1-1|TRBV2
CASSERGRRNTEAFF
TGTGCCAGCAGTGAGAGAGGGAGGCGGAACACTGAAGCTTTCTTT
>-|-|TRBJ2-7|TRBV6-1
CASSEAISYEQYF
TGTGCCAGCAGCGAGGCCATTTCCTACGAGCAGTACTTC
>TRBD2|-|TRBJ2-7|TRBV13
CASSSGTSWVQYF
TGTGCCAGCAGCTCCGGGACTAGTTGGGTGCAGTACTTC
>TRBD1|-|TRBJ1-1|TRBV19
CASIPLTSTGGVGGTEAFF
TGTGCCAGTATTCCCCTAACCTCGACAGGGGGGGTTGGAGGCACTGAAGCTTTCTTT
>TRBD2|-|TRBJ2-7|TRBV13
CASSARGAGRDHEQYF
TGTGCCAGCTCCGCCCGTGGAGCAGGGAGGGATCACGAGCAGTACTTC
>TRBD1|once|TRBJ2-7|TRBV30
CAWSFGVTGGYEQYF
TGTGCCTGGAGTTTTGGGGTGACAGGGGGCTACGAGCAGTACTTC
>-|-|TRBJ1-2|TRBV4-1
CASSPKTPVRGFYGYTF
TGCGCCAGCAGTCCCAAGACCCCGGTAAGGGGTTTCTATGGCTACACCTTC
>TRBD2|-|TRBJ2-1|TRBV29-1
CSVEGSTSGRYNEQFF
TGCAGCGTTGAGGGGTCGACTAGCGGGAGATACAATGAGCAGTTCTTC
>TRBD2|-|TRBJ2-3|TRBV29-1
CSVEVASGGDWSTDTQYF
TGCAGCGTTGAAGTAGCTTCCGGGGGGGACTGGAGCACAGATACGCAGTATTTT
>-|-|TRBJ2-7|TRBV28
CASSLVRSYEQYF
TGTGCCAGCAGTTTAGTGAGGTCCTACGAGCAGTACTTC
>TRBD1|-|TRBJ1-2|TRBV5-4
CASRDGQEEGYTF
TGTGCCAGCAGGGACGGACAGGAGGAGGGCTACACCTTC
>TRBD2|-|TRBJ2-7|TRBV27
CASSFGLASNYEQYF
TGTGCCAGCAGTTTCGGACTAGCGTCTAACTACGAGCAGTACTTC
>TRBD2|-|TRBJ2-1|TRBV4-2
CASSLDLAAYNEQFF
TGTGCCAGCAGCCTCGACCTAGCGGCCTACAATGAGCAGTTCTTC
>-|once|TRBJ2-3|TRBV25-1
CASTPRSSTDTQYF
TGTGCCAGCACCCCCCGTTCTAGCACAGATACGCAGTATTTT
>TRBD2|-|TRBJ2-7|TRBV4-1
CASSQDSGTSGYEQYF
TGCGCCAGCAGCCAAGATTCCGGGACTAGCGGCTACGAGCAGTACTTC
>TRBD2|-|TRBJ2-5|TRBV11-2
CASSFTSGQETQYF
TGTGCCAGCAGCTTTACTAGCGGACAAGAGACCCAGTACTTC
>-|-|TRBJ2-7|TRBV5-6
CASSLWYSSYEQYF
TGTGCCAGCAGCTTGTGGTACAGCTCCTACGAGCAGTACTTC
>TRBD1|-|TRBJ1-2|TRBV4-3
CASSQVSRGDRGYTF
TGCGCCAGCAGCCAAGTTTCTCGAGGGGACAGAGGCTACACCTTC